The TCR beta chain described here comes from a study of T-cell reconstitution after alpha-beta-depleted transplantation in children. Points from the study as a whole: A year post-transplant, T-cell counts and diversity derived mostly from newly produced T cells. About two months after transplant, alpha-beta T cells reportedly came from several hundred expanded graft clones.

Trimming removed 0 bases from V and 3 bases from J, with 8 bases in between. The germline gives CDR1 LNHNV, CDR2 YYDKDF (reference sequence). The CDR3 loop spans 14 amino acids. This clonotype appeared many times. Its matching antigen is unknown. Preparation of the TCRbeta library was carried out with unique molecular identifiers. TCRdb used MiXCR to reprocess the PCR reads, holding one entry per CDR3 protein. The sample includes some 300,000 distinct CDR3 sequences, over 9% of them seen just once. The sequences come from PBMCs, collected before TCRalphabeta/CD19-depleted stem cell transplant. This chain uses TRBV15 with TRBJ2-5; D is unresolved. This receptor was identified in a boy under two years old with acute myeloid leukemia, due to receive a stem cell transplant. CDR3 nucleotide sequence: TGTGCCACCAGCAGAGAGGGCGGCAAAGAGACCCAGTACTTC. As protein: CATSREGGKETQYF. The full variable domain, completed using reference TRBV15 and TRBJ2-5, is DAMVIQNPRYQVTQFGKPVTLSCSQTLNHNVMYWYQQKSSQAPKLLFHYYDKDFNNEADTPDNFQSRRPNTSFCFLDIRSPGLGDTAMYLCATSREGGKETQYFGPGTRLLVL.